Below, 32 T cell receptor beta chains from the same sample are listed, as sequenced in a study of cytomegalovirus exposure and HLA in healthy donors. Vbeta (60) and Jbeta (13) primers were used in the PCR. Repertoires were generated with immunoSEQ multiplex PCR, while TCRdb's copy carries only in-frame clones and drops some. The sample yields almost 200,000 clones, 65% to 90% seen once. The sequenced sample was PBMCs. Source of these receptors: a woman in her fifties or sixties in good health and CMV-seronegative.

The chain joins TRBV7-9 to TRBJ2-7; TRBD1 agrees at 9 bases. CDR1 and CDR2 (germline): SEHNR, FQNEAQ (reference sequence). This CDR3 is built from 15 residues. Unmatched junction bases numbered 11, after V lost 8 bases and J lost 3 bases. The CDR3 DNA is TGTGCCAGCGCCGGGACCGGGACAGGGAACTACGAGCAGTACTTC. It is translated as CASAGTGTGNYEQYF.

This rearrangement joins TRBV29-1 to TRBJ2-5; 7 positions match TRBD2. The CDR3 is made up of 17 amino acids. With V trimmed by 2 bases and J by 5 bases, 17 bases remained unmatched. The germline gives CDR1 SQVTM, CDR2 ANQGSEA. The CDR3 region has the DNA TGCAGCGTTGAATCCGGGGGGATTGGATGGAAAGGCGAGACCCAGTACTTC. Protein sequence: CSVESGGIGWKGETQYF. The full variable domain, its missing parts supplied by reference TRBV29-1 and TRBJ2-5, is SAVISQKPSRDICQRGTSLTIQCQVDSQVTMMFWYRQQPGQSLTLIATANQGSEATYESGFVIDKFPISRPNLTFSTLTVSNMSPEDSSIYLCSVESGGIGWKGETQYFGPGTRLLVL.

This clone has just one count. This chain's CDR3 is CASSLWGATDTQYF. The CDR3, as DNA: TGTGCCAGCAGCCTCTGGGGAGCTACCGATACGCAGTATTTT. The J gene is TRBJ2-3, the V gene TRBV5-6; D is perhaps TRBD2 (5 bases). There are 14 residues in the CDR3. Trimming took 4 bases from V and 6 from J, leaving 15 bases between them. In germline, CDR1 is SGHDT, CDR2 YYEEEE.

This rearrangement joins TRBV30 to TRBJ1-1; 7 bases match TRBD1. From germline, CDR1 is GTSNPN and CDR2 SVGIG (reference sequence). V was clipped by 1 base and J by 0 bases; unmatched bases: 8. The CDR3 is 16 residues long. CDR3 protein: CAWSGGQTGVNTEAFF. CDR3 in DNA: TGTGCCTGGAGTGGGGGACAGACAGGCGTGAACACTGAAGCTTTCTTT. Full variable domain (rest looked up from reference TRBV30 and TRBJ1-1): SQTIHQWPATLVQPVGSPLSLECTVEGTSNPNLYWYRQAAGRGLQLLFYSVGIGQISSEVPQNLSASRPQDRQFILSSKKLLLSDSGFYLCAWSGGQTGVNTEAFFGQGTRLTVV.

The gene calls are TRBV6-4 and TRBJ2-3; a possible D gene is TRBD2 (5 bases). Germline loops: CDR1 MRHNA, CDR2 SNTAGT. The CDR3 is made up of 14 amino acids. Between the trimmed V and J ends, which lost 0 bases and 4 bases, there was a span of 8 bases. This CDR3 is CASSDSRVADTQYF. In DNA, the CDR3 is TGTGCCAGCAGTGACTCGAGGGTTGCAGATACGCAGTATTTT.

This chain joins TRBV5-1 and TRBJ1-3, with D uncertain. The germline V gene encodes CDR1 SGHRS and CDR2 YFSETQ. V dropped 0 bases and J dropped 3 bases, with 7 bases sitting between them. The CDR3 runs to 14 residues. The CDR3, as DNA: TGCGCCAGCAGCTTGGGGGCAGTTGGAAACACCATATATTTT. Translation gives CASSLGAVGNTIYF.

This chain uses TRBV11-2 with TRBJ2-5; 8 bases map to TRBD2. In germline, CDR1 is SGHAT, CDR2 FQNNGV. CDR3 length: 12 residues. The V and J ends lost 5 bases and 11 bases, in that order; junction bases with no gene match: 7. CDR3 amino acids: CASSESGRLQYF. For the CDR3, the DNA is TGTGCCAGCAGCGAGAGCGGGAGACTTCAGTACTTC.

V gene TRBV7-9 combines with J gene TRBJ1-4, with 11 bases aligning to TRBD1. V trimming: 5 bases; J trimming: 2 bases; junction bases outside the gene matches: 7. Germline CDR1 is SEHNR and CDR2 is FQNEAQ (reference sequence). The CDR3 is made up of 17 amino acids. CDR3 residues: CASSARTGGTTNEKLFF. CDR3 nucleotides: TGTGCCAGCAGCGCTCGGACAGGGGGCACTACTAATGAAAAACTGTTTTTT.

The gene calls are TRBV6-6 and TRBJ2-4, with D possibly matching TRBD1 (5 bases). This CDR3 comprises 13 residues. Germline V gene data show CDR1 as MNHNY and CDR2 as SVGAGI (reference sequence). Trimming pared 2 bases from V and 7 bases from J, leaving 9 bases between. The CDR3 loop is CASSYDQGNIQYF. CDR3 nucleotide sequence: TGTGCCAGCAGTTACGACCAGGGTAACATTCAGTACTTC.

This chain joins TRBV7-6 and TRBJ2-2; 8 nucleotides match TRBD2. This CDR3 comprises 15 residues. Germline V gene sequence: CDR1 SGHVS, CDR2 FNYEAQ. V lost 2 bases, J lost 7 bases, and 6 bases stayed unmatched. The CDR3 here is CASSLPAGAGGELFF. CDR3 sequence (DNA): TGTGCCAGCAGCTTACCAGCGGGAGCGGGCGGGGAGCTGTTTTTT.

The J gene is TRBJ1-6, the V gene TRBV13, with 7 bases aligning to TRBD1. This CDR3 comprises 15 residues. The junction had 6 bases not matched to a gene; V was cut back by 3 bases and J by 7 bases. In germline, CDR1 is PRHDT, CDR2 FYEKMQ (reference sequence). The DNA for the CDR3 is TGTGCCAGCAGCTTCGCAGGGGGAATGAATTCACCCCTCCACTTT. Translated, it gives CASSFAGGMNSPLHF.

The chain joins TRBV28 to TRBJ2-7, with 9 bases fitting TRBD2. With V trimmed by 7 bases and J by 7 bases, 11 bases remained unmatched. This CDR3 spans 14 amino acids. Looked up from germline, CDR1 is MDHEN and CDR2 is SYDVKM. CDR3 residues: CASISGGRVGEQYF. The DNA of the CDR3 is TGTGCCAGCATCTCAGGCGGGAGGGTAGGAGAGCAGTACTTC.

V usage is TRBV5-6 and J usage is TRBJ1-1; perhaps TRBD1 as D (6 bases). V lost 3 bases and J 1 base, leaving 13 bases between the germline ends. CDR3 length: 15 residues. Germline CDR1 and CDR2: SGHDT and YYEEEE. CDR3 residues: CASSSGPDRNTEAFF. The CDR3 DNA reads TGTGCCAGCAGCTCTGGCCCGGACAGGAACACTGAAGCTTTCTTT.

V is TRBV5-1 and J is TRBJ2-3, with 7 positions matching TRBD1. V lost 5 bases to trimming and J lost 6 bases; unmatched junction nucleotides: 9. Per germline, CDR1 SGHRS and CDR2 YFSETQ. The CDR3 totals 14 residues. CDR3 amino acids: CASSGQDLGDTQYF. CDR3 sequence (DNA): TGCGCCAGCAGTGGACAGGATTTGGGTGATACGCAGTATTTT.

J is TRBJ1-2 and V is TRBV6-4; 7 bases line up with TRBD1. V was pared by 6 bases and J by 9 bases, with 13 bases of the junction left unmatched. Germline values: CDR1 MRHNA, CDR2 SNTAGT. This CDR3 spans 14 amino acids. The CDR3 nucleotides read TGTGCCAGCAGATGGGACAGCGGGTCGGGGAGCTACACCTTC. Protein: CASRWDSGSGSYTF.

This chain joins TRBV27 and TRBJ2-7; TRBD1 agrees at 7 bases. Trimming removed 5 bases from V and 2 bases from J; junction bases left unmatched: 9. Germline CDR1 MNHEY, CDR2 SMNVEV (reference sequence). CDR3 length: 15 amino acids. Here the CDR3 reads CASSRMDRPPYEQYF. The DNA of the CDR3 is TGTGCCAGCAGTAGGATGGACAGGCCCCCCTACGAGCAGTACTTC.

This clone showed up just a few times. This chain joins TRBV4-3 and TRBJ1-4; TRBD1 might be the D (6 bases). V lost 0 bases, J lost 6 bases, and 11 bases lay in between. Germline V gives CDR1 LGHNA, CDR2 YSLEER. The CDR3 loop spans 15 amino acids. CDR3: CASSQDRGRDEKLFF. Here the CDR3 DNA reads TGCGCCAGCAGCCAAGATAGGGGGAGGGATGAAAAACTGTTTTTT.

This clone was seen once. This chain links TRBV19 with TRBJ2-2, with a possible D match to TRBD1 (5 bases). Germline V gene sequence: CDR1 LNHDA, CDR2 SQIVND (reference sequence). The CDR3 loop spans 13 amino acids. Trimming pared 3 bases from V and 7 bases from J, leaving 9 bases between. CDR3 sequence reads: CASSMGQVGELFF. The DNA of the CDR3 is TGTGCCAGTAGTATGGGGCAGGTCGGGGAGCTGTTTTTT.

The rearrangement links TRBV5-4 to TRBJ1-1; D may be TRBD1 (5 bases). CDR1 and CDR2 (germline): SGHNT, YYREEE (reference sequence). This CDR3 contains 13 residues. Between the trimmed V and J ends, which lost 4 bases and 2 bases, there was a span of 9 bases. CDR3 region: CASSPDSNTEAFF. CDR3 sequence (DNA): TGTGCCAGCAGCCCTGACAGTAACACTGAAGCTTTCTTT. Drawing the rest from reference TRBV5-4 and TRBJ1-1, the complete variable domain is ETGVTQSPTHLIKTRGQQVTLRCSSQSGHNTVSWYQQALGQGPQFIFQYYREEENGRGNFPPRFSGLQFPNYSSELNVNALELDDSALYLCASSPDSNTEAFFGQGTRLTVV.

The rearrangement joins TRBV28 to TRBJ2-7; 12 bases are shared with TRBD2. Germline CDR1 reads MDHEN; CDR2 reads SYDVKM. This CDR3 is 15 amino acids long. The junction had 3 bases not matched to a gene; V was cut back by 6 bases and J by 0 bases. CDR3 bases: TGTGCCAGCAGCTGGACTAGCGGGGACTCCTACGAGCAGTACTTC. Protein sequence: CASSWTSGDSYEQYF.

Concerning this clone itself: This CDR3 is also generated by other DNA sequences in the sample. This chain joins TRBV28 and TRBJ2-3; D is perhaps TRBD2 (5 bases). Trimming cost V 3 bases and J 5 bases, with 12 bases left between them. CDR1 MDHEN and CDR2 SYDVKM come from the germline V gene. This CDR3 comprises 14 residues. The CDR3 region has the DNA TGTGCCAGCAGTTTGATGGGAGCAAGAGATACGCAGTATTTT. Encoded protein: CASSLMGARDTQYF. Looking up the rest from reference TRBV28 and TRBJ2-3 gives the full variable domain: DVKVTQSSRYLVKRTGEKVFLECVQDMDHENMFWYRQDPGLGLRLIYFSYDVKMKEKGDIPEGYSVSREKKERFSLILESASTNQTSMYLCASSLMGARDTQYFGPGTRLTVL.

The rearrangement links TRBV7-9 to TRBJ2-2, with D possibly matching TRBD2 (6 bases). Trimming left V 6 bases short and J 2 bases short, with 16 bases between. The CDR3 is 16 residues long. Germline V CDR1 and CDR2: SEHNR, FQNEAQ (reference sequence). The CDR3: CASSLPPGVNTGELFF. The CDR3 nucleotides are TGTGCCAGCAGTCTCCCTCCGGGGGTTAACACCGGGGAGCTGTTTTTT.

V gene TRBV19 combines with J gene TRBJ1-5; D is perhaps TRBD1 (5 bases). Trimming took off 6 bases at V and 0 bases at J, with 18 bases between the two ends. The V gene's germline CDR1 is LNHDA and CDR2 SQIVND (reference sequence). This CDR3 region has 17 residues. CDR3 bases: TGTGCCAGTAGGCCCTCGGGGGGGGTCTATAGCAATCAGCCCCAGCATTTT. Residues: CASRPSGGVYSNQPQHF.

This clone was seen only once. V gene TRBV2 combines with J gene TRBJ1-6, with a possible D match to TRBD1 (6 bases). The CDR3 has 14 amino acids. The V end lost 4 bases, the J end lost 2 bases, and 6 bases lay between the germline ends. Germline CDR1 and CDR2: SNHLY and FYNNEI. The CDR3 nucleotides are TGTGCCAGCAGTGGGGACACCTATAATTCACCCCTCCACTTT. Amino acid sequence: CASSGDTYNSPLHF.

CDR3 DNA sequence: TGTGCCAGCAGCCAGGGGGGGCTAGCGGGACCCACAGATACGCAGTATTTT. Its translation is CASSQGGLAGPTDTQYF. V and J are TRBV7-9 and TRBJ2-3; 9 nucleotides align to TRBD2. Germline CDR1 is SEHNR and CDR2 is FQNEAQ (reference sequence). V lost 5 bases and J lost 2; bases outside the gene matches: 11. CDR3 size: 17 residues.

The chain links TRBV19 to TRBJ2-3; TRBD2 is a possible D gene (5 bases). The CDR3 runs 14 residues. Trimming stripped 7 bases from V and 0 bases from J, with 11 bases between. Germline CDR1 is LNHDA and CDR2 is SQIVND (reference sequence). CDR3 sequence (DNA): TGTGCCAGTAATAAGCGGACTAGCACAGATACGCAGTATTTT. This translates into CASNKRTSTDTQYF.

The rearrangement uses TRBV2 and TRBJ2-3, with 7 bases lining up with TRBD2. The ends lost 6 bases at V and 4 bases at J; junction bases unmatched: 7. The CDR3 loop spans 14 amino acids. Germline-derived CDR1 and CDR2 are SNHLY and FYNNEI. The CDR3 here is CASRIGLESDTQYF. The CDR3 DNA reads TGTGCCAGCAGAATCGGACTAGAGTCAGATACGCAGTATTTT.

This rearrangement joins TRBV13 to TRBJ1-1; the D is unclear. Germline values: CDR1 PRHDT, CDR2 FYEKMQ (reference sequence). V was pared by 2 bases and J by 1 base, with 5 bases between. This CDR3 is 13 amino acids long. CDR3 protein: CASSLQQNTEAFF. The CDR3 DNA sequence: TGTGCCAGCAGCTTACAACAGAACACTGAAGCTTTCTTT.

The V and J genes are TRBV28 and TRBJ2-7; D call uncertain. The CDR3 runs 12 residues. Germline assignment: CDR1 MDHEN and CDR2 SYDVKM. V shed 6 bases and J shed 0 bases, with 6 bases lying between them. CDR3 loop: CASRDNSYEQYF. The CDR3 DNA follows: TGTGCCAGCAGAGACAACTCCTACGAGCAGTACTTC.

V usage is TRBV11-3 and J usage is TRBJ2-5; 9 bases align to TRBD1. The CDR3 consists of 14 residues. Germline CDR1 and CDR2: SGHNT and YENEEA. Trimming at V came to 4 bases and at J to 3 bases, leaving 3 bases not matched to a gene. The CDR3: CASSSGQGKETQYF. The CDR3 DNA sequence: TGTGCCAGCAGCTCCGGACAGGGGAAAGAGACCCAGTACTTC.

This chain connects TRBV12-5 to TRBJ1-1; no firm D call. The CDR3 contains 14 residues. Germline loops: CDR1 LGHNT, CDR2 FRNRAP. Trimming removed 6 bases at V and 3 bases at J, with 14 bases between. CDR3 region: CASGGGLTDTEAFF. The CDR3 DNA reads as TGTGCTAGTGGCGGAGGACTAACGGACACTGAAGCTTTCTTT.

The gene calls are TRBV7-9 and TRBJ1-1; 8 bases match TRBD1. This CDR3 comprises 14 residues. J was trimmed by 3 bases and V by 6 bases; bases with no gene match: 6. Germline CDR1 and CDR2: SEHNR and FQNEAQ (reference sequence). CDR3 in amino acids: CASRPPGGYTEAFF. CDR3 nucleotides: TGTGCCAGCAGGCCTCCAGGGGGCTACACTGAAGCTTTCTTT.